This T cell receptor beta chain is from a study of blood T cell repertoires in COVID-19. Study-level background: The United States, Italy and Spain were the sources of the acute and convalescent COVID-19 samples. Sources were T cells, B-cell-depleted T cells, or PBMCs; the material itself was cDNA or gDNA.

Germline CDR1 and CDR2: MRHNA and SNTAGT. The CDR3 extends over 13 amino acids. The V gene end was trimmed by 4 bases and the J gene end by 7 bases; junction bases not matched to a gene: 6. Under the authors' procedure: Amplification of reference gene primers was used by the study to estimate nucleated cell counts. The repertoire was sequenced with immunoSEQ multiplex PCR; TCRdb's copy has only in-frame clones and lacks some. V and J calls and clone size are those listed in that table; D and trimming were worked out from the DNA. The sample lists approximately 350,000 clones, around 91% occurring once.

Sequenced material: peripheral blood. The chain links TRBV6-4 to TRBJ1-2; TRBD1 matches at 7 bases. This sequence originates from a young woman who had recovered from COVID-19. In nucleotides, the CDR3 is TGTGCCAGCAGTGCGACAGGGCTAGGTGGCTACACCTTC. This encodes CASSATGLGGYTF.